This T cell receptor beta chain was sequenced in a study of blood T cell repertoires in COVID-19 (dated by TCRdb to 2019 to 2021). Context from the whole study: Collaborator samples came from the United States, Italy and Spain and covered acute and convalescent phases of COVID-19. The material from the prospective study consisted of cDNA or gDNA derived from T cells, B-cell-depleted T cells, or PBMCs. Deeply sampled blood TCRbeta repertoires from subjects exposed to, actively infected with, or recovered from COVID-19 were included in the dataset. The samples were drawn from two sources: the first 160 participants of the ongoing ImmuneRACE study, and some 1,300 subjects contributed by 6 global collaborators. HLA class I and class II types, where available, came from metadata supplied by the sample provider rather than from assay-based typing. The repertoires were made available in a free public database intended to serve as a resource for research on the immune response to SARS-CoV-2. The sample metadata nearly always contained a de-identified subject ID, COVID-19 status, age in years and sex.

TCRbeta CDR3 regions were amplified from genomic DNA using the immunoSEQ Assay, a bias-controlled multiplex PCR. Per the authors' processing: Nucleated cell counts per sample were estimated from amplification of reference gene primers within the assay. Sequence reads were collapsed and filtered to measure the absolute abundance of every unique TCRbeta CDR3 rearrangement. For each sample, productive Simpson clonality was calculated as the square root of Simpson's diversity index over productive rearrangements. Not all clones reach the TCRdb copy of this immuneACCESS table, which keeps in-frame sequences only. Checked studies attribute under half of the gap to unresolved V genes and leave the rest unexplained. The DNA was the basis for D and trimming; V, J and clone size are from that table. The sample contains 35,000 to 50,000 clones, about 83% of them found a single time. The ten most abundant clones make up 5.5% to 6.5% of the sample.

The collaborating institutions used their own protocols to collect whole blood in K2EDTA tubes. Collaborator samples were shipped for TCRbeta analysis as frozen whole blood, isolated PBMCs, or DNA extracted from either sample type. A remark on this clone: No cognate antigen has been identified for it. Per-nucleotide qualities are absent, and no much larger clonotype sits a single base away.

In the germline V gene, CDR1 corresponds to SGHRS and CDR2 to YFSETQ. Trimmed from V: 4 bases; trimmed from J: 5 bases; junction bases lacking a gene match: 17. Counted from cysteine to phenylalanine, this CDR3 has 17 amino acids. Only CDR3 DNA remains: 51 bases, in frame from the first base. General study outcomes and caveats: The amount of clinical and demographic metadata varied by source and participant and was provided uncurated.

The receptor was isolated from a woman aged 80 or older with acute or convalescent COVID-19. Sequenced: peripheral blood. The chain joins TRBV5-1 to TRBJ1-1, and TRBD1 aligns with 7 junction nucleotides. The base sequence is TGCGCCAGCAGCCTATATACTACGACAGGGCTCGGGACTGAAGCTTTCTTT. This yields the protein CASSLYTTTGLGTEAFF. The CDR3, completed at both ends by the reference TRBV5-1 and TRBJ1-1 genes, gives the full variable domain KAGVTQTPRYLIKTRGQQVTLSCSPISGHRSVSWYQQTPGQGLQFLFEYFSETQRNKGNFPGRFSGRQFSNSRSEMNVSTLELGDSALYLCASSLYTTTGLGTEAFFGQGTRLTVV.